This T cell receptor beta chain was sequenced in a study of T cell repertoires in cytomegalovirus infection. Study as a whole: Evidence of both CMV infection and a matching HLA type came from public TCR beta signatures.

General observations from the study: HLA-C-restricted TCR beta clonotypes specific for CMV led the ex vivo response. Identification of carriers of CMV plus the relevant HLA was performed using cumulative public TCR beta family frequency.

A single record per CDR3 protein comes from TCRdb applying MiXCR to the reads. The sample has 250,000 or so distinct CDR3 sequences, about a sixth seen once. Per germline, CDR1 SGHVS and CDR2 FNYEAQ. The CDR3 has 16 residues. With 1 base clipped from V and 8 bases from J, the junction kept 10 bases outside the gene matches. This clonotype was counted many times. No antigen is known for it. The sequenced sample consisted of CD8+ T cells from PBMCs. This chain joins TRBV7-6 and TRBJ2-1, with TRBD1 identical over 8 bases. This sequence originates from a human donor in good health (CMV status not recorded). Some clones in this sample may be carry-over from other donors' samples. The DNA of the CDR3 is TGTGCCAGCAGCTTAGACAGGACAGGGACTGGAGATGAGCAGTTCTTC. This codes for CASSLDRTGTGDEQFF.